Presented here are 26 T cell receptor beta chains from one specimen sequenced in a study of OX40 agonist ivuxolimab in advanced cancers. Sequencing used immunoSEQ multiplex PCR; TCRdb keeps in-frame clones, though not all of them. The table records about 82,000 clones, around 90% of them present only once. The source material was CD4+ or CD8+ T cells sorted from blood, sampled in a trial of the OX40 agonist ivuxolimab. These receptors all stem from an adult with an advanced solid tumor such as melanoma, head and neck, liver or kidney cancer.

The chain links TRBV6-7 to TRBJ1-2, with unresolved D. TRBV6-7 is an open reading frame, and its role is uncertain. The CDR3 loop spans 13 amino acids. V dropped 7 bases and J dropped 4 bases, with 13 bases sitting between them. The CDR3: CASKEGPFYGYTF. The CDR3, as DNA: TGTGCCAGCAAGGAAGGACCATTCTATGGCTACACCTTC.

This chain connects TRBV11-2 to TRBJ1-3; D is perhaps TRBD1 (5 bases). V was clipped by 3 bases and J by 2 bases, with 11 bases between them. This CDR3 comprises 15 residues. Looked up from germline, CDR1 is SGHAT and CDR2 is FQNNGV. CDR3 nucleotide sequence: TGTGCCAGCAGCTTCGGGACCGGGGCTGGAAACACCATATATTTT. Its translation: CASSFGTGAGNTIYF.

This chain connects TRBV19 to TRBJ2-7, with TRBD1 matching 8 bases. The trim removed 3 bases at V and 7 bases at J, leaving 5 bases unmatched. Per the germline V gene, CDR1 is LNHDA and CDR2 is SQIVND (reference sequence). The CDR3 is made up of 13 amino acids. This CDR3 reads CASSMGQDGEQYF. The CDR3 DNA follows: TGTGCCAGTAGTATGGGACAGGATGGAGAGCAGTACTTC.

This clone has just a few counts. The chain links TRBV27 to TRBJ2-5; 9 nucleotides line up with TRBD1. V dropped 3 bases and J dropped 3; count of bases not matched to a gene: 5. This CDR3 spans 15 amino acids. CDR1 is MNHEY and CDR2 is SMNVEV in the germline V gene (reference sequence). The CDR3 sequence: CASSFGTGTKETQYF. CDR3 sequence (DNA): TGTGCCAGCAGTTTCGGGACAGGGACAAAAGAGACCCAGTACTTC.

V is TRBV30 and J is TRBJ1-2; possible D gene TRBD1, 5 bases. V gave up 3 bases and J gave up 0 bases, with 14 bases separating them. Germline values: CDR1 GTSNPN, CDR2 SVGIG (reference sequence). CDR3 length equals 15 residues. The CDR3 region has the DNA TGTGCCTGGAGGCAGGAGGGGACGACTAACTATGGCTACACCTTC. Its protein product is CAWRQEGTTNYGYTF.

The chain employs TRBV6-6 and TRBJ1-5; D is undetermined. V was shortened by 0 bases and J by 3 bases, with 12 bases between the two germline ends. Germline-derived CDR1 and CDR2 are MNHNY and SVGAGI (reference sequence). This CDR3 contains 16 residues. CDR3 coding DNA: TGTGCCAGCAGTTACTCCTCGGGCTCCGCCAATCAGCCCCAGCATTTT. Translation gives CASSYSSGSANQPQHF.

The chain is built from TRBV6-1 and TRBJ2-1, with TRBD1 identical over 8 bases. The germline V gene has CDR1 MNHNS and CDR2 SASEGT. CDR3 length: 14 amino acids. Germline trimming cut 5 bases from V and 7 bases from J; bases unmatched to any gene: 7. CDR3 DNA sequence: TGTGCCAGCAGTAAGACAGGGGAACCGAATGAGCAGTTCTTC. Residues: CASSKTGEPNEQFF.

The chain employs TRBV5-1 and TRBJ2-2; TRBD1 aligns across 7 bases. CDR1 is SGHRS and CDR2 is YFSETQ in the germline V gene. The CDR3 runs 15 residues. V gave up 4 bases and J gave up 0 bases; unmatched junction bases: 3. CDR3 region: CASSTGTANTGELFF. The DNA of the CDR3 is TGCGCCAGCAGCACCGGGACAGCGAACACCGGGGAGCTGTTTTTT.

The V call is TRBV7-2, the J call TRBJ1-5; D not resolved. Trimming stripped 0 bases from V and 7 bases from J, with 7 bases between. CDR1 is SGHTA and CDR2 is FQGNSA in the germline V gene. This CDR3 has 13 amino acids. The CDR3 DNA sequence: TGTGCCAGCAGCTTAGCCTCTTACCAGCCCCAGCATTTT. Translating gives CASSLASYQPQHF.

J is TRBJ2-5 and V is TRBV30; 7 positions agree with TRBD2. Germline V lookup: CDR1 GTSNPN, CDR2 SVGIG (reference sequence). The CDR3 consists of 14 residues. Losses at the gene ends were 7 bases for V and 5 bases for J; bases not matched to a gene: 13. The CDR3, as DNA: TGTGCCTCGACCCTTGCGGGGGTACGGGAGACCCAGTACTTC. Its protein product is CASTLAGVRETQYF. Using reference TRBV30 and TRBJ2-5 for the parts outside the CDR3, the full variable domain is SQTIHQWPATLVQPVGSPLSLECTVEGTSNPNLYWYRQAAGRGLQLLFYSVGIGQISSEVPQNLSASRPQDRQFILSSKKLLLSDSGFYLCASTLAGVRETQYFGPGTRLLVL.

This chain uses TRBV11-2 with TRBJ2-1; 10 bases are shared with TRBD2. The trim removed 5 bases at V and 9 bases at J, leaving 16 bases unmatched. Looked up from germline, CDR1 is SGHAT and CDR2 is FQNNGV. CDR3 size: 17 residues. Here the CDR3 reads CASSPIAGGTSPGEQFF. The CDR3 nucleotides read TGTGCCAGCAGCCCTATAGCGGGGGGCACCTCCCCCGGTGAGCAGTTCTTC.

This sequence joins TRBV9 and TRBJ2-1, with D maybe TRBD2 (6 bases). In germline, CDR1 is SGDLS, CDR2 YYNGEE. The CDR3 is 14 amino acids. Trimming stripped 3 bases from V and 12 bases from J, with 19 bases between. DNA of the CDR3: TGTGCCAGCAGCGCGTTGGGGGGTGGCCAATCGCAGTTCTTC. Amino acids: CASSALGGGQSQFF. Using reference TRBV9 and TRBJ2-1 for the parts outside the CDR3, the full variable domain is DSGVTQTPKHLITATGQRVTLRCSPRSGDLSVYWYQQSLDQGLQFLIQYYNGEERAKGNILERFSAQQFPDLHSELNLSSLELGDSALYFCASSALGGGQSQFFGPGTRLTVL.

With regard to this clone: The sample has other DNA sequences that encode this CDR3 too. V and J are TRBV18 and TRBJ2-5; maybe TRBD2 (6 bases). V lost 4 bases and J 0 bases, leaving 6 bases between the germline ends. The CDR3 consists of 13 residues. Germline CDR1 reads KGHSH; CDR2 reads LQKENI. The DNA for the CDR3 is TGTGCCAGCTCACGGGACTACCAAGAGACCCAGTACTTC. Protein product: CASSRDYQETQYF.

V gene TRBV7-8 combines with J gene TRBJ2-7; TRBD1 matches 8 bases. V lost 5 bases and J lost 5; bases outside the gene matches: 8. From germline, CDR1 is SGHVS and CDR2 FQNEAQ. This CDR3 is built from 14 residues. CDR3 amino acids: CASSLGQGRDEQYF. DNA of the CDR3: TGTGCCAGCAGCCTCGGACAGGGTCGGGACGAGCAGTACTTC. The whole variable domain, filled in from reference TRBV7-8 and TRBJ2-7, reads GAGVSQSPRYKVAKRGQDVALRCDPISGHVSLFWYQQALGQGPEFLTYFQNEAQLDKSGLPSDRFFAERPEGSVSTLKIQRTQQEDSAVYLCASSLGQGRDEQYFGPGTRLTVT.

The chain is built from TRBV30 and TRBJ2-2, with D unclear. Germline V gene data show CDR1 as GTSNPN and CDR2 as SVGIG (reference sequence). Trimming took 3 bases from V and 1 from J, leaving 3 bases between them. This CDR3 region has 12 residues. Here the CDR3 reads CAWSRNTGELFF. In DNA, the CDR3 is TGTGCCTGGAGCCGGAACACCGGGGAGCTGTTTTTT. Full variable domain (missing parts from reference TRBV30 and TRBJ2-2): SQTIHQWPATLVQPVGSPLSLECTVEGTSNPNLYWYRQAAGRGLQLLFYSVGIGQISSEVPQNLSASRPQDRQFILSSKKLLLSDSGFYLCAWSRNTGELFFGEGSRLTVL.

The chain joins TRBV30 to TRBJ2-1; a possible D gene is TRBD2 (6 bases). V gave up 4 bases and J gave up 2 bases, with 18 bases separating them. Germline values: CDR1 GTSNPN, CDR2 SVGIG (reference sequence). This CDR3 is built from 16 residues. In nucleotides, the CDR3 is TGTGCCTGGACCCTGGGTCACGGCGGGGCCTACAATGAGCAGTTCTTC. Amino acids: CAWTLGHGGAYNEQFF.

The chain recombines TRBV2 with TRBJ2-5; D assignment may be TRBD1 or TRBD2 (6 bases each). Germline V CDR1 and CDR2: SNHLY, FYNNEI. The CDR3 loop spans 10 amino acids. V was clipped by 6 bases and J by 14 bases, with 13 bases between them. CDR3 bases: TGTGCCAGCAGCCGGGGGCTGACTTACTTC. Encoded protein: CASSRGLTYF.

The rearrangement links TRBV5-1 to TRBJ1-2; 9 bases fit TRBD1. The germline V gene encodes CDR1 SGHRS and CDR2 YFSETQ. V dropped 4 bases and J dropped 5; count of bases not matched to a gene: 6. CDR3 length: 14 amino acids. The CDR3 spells CASSLRTGEYGYTF. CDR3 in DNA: TGCGCCAGCAGCCTCCGGACAGGGGAATATGGCTACACCTTC.

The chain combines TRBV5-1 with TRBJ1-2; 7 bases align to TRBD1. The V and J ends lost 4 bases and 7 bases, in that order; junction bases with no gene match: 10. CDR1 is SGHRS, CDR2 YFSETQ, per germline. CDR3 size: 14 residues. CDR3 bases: TGCGCCAGCAGCGACGGACAGGACTCATCTGGCTACACCTTC. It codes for CASSDGQDSSGYTF.

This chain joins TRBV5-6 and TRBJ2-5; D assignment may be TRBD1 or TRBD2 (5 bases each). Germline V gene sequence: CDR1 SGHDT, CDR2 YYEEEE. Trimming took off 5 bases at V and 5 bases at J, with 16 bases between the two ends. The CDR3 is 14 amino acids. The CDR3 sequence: CASSFTGTGETQYF. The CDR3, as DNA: TGTGCCAGCAGTTTTACCGGGACGGGGGAGACCCAGTACTTC.

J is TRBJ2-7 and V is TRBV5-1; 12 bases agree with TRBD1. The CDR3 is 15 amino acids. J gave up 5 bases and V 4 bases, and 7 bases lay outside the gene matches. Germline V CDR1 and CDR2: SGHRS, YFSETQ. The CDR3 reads CASSTGQGASHEQYF. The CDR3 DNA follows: TGCGCCAGCAGCACGGGACAGGGGGCTTCCCACGAGCAGTACTTC.

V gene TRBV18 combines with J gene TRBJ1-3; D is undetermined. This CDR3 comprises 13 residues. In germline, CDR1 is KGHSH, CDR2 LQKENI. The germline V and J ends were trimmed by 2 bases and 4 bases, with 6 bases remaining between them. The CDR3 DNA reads TGTGCCAGCTCACCATCTCAAGGAAACACCATATATTTT. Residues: CASSPSQGNTIYF. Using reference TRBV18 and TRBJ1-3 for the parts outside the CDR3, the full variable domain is NAGVMQNPRHLVRRRGQEARLRCSPMKGHSHVYWYRQLPEEGLKFMVYLQKENIIDESGMPKERFSAEFPKEGPSILRIQQVVRGDSAAYFCASSPSQGNTIYFGEGSWLTVV.

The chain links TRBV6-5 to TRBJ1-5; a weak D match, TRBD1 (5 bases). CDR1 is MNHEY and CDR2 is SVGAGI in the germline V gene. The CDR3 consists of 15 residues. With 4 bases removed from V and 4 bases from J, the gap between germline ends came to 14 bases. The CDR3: CASSSGTRRNQPQHF. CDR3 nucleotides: TGTGCCAGCAGTTCCGGGACCCGAAGGAATCAGCCCCAGCATTTT.

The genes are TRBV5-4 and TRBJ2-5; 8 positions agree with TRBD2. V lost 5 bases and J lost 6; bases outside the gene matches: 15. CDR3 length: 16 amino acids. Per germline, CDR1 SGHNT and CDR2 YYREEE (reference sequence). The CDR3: CASRLTTGTSGQTQYF. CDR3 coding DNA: TGTGCCAGCAGGCTTACCACCGGGACTAGTGGGCAGACCCAGTACTTC.

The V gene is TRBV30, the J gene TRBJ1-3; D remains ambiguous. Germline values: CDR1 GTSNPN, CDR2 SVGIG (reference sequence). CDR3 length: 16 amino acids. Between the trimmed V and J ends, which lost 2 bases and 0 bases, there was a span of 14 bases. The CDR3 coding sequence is TGTGCCTGGAGTCGGGCGGGATTGAGCTCTGGAAACACCATATATTTT. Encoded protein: CAWSRAGLSSGNTIYF.

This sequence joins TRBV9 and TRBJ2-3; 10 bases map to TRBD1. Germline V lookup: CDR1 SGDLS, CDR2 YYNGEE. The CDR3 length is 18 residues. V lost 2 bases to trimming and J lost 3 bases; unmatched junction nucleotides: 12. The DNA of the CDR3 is TGTGCCAGCAGCGTCGCAAAGACAGGGGGCGCGGGAACAGATACGCAGTATTTT. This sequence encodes CASSVAKTGGAGTDTQYF.